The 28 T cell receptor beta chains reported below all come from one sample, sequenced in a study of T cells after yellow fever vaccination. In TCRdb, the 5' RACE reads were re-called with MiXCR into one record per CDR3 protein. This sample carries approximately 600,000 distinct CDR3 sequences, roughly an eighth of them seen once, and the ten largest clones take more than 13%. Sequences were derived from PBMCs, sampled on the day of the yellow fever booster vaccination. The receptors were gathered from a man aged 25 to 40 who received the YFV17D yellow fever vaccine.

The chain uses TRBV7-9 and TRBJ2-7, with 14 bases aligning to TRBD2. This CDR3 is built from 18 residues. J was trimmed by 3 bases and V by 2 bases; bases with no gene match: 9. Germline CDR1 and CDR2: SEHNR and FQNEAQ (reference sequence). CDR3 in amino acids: CASSLPLGLAGAVYEQYF. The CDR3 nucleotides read TGTGCCAGCAGCTTACCTCTGGGACTAGCGGGAGCAGTCTACGAGCAGTACTTC.

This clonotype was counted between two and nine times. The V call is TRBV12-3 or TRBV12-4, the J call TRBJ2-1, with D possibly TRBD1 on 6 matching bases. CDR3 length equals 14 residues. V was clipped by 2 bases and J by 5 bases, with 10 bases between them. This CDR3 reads CASSLRGINNEQFF. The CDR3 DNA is TGTGCCAGCAGTTTAAGGGGGATTAACAATGAGCAGTTCTTC.

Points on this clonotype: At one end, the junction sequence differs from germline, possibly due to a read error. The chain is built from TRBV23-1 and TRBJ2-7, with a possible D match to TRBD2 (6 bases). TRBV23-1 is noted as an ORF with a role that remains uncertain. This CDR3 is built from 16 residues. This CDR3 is CASCQQDTGSSYEQYF. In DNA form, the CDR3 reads TGCGCCAGCTGTCAACAGGACACCGGGAGCTCCTACGAGCAGTACTTC.

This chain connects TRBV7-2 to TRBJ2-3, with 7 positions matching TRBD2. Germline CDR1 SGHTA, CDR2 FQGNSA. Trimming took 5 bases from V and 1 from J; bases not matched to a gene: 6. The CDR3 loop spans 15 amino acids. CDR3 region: CASSRGVARTDTQYF. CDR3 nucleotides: TGTGCCAGCAGCCGGGGGGTAGCGCGCACAGATACGCAGTATTTT.

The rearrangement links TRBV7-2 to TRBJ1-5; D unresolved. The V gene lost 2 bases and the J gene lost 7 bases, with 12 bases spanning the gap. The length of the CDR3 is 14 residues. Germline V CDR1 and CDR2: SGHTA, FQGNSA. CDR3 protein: CASSLYMGGQPQHF. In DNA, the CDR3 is TGTGCCAGCAGCTTATACATGGGAGGGCAGCCCCAGCATTTT.

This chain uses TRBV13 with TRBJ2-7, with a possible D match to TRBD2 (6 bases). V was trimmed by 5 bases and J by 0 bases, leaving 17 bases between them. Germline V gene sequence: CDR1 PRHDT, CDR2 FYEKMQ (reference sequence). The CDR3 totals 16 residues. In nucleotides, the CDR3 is TGTGCCAGCAGCCCGTGGAGGGACCGGAGCTCCTACGAGCAGTACTTC. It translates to CASSPWRDRSSYEQYF.

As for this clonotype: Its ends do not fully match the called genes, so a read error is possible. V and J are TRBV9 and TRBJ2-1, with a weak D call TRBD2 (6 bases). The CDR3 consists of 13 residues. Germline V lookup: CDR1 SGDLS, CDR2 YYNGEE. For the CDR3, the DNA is TGTGCCACCAGCGCGTCGGGGGAAATGGTGCAGTTCTTC. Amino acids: CATSASGEMVQFF.

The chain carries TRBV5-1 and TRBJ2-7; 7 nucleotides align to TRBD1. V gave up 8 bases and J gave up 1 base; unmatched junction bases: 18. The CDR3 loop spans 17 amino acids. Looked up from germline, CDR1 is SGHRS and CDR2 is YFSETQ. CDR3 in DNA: TGCGCCAGTCGACAGGGAAAGTGGGAAAGGGAATCCTACGAGCAGTACTTC. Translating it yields CASRQGKWERESYEQYF.

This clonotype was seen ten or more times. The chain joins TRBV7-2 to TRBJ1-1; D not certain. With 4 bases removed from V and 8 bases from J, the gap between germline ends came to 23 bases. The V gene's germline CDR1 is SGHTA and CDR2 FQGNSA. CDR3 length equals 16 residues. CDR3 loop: CASSSSTRFTRGEAFF. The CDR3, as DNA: TGTGCCAGCAGCTCTTCGACGAGATTCACCCGGGGAGAAGCTTTCTTT.

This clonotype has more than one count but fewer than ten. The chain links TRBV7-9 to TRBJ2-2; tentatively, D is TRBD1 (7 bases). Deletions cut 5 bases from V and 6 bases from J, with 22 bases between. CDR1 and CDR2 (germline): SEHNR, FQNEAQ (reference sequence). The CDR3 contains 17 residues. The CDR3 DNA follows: TGTGCCAGCAGCCTCAGGGGGTGGACTAATGAATCCGGGGAGCTGTTTTTT. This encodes CASSLRGWTNESGELFF.

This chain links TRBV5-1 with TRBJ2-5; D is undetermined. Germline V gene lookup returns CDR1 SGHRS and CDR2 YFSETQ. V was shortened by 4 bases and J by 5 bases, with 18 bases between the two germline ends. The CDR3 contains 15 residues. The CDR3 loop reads CASSTQEDPRETQYF. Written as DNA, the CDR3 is TGCGCCAGCAGCACCCAAGAGGACCCCAGGGAGACCCAGTACTTC.

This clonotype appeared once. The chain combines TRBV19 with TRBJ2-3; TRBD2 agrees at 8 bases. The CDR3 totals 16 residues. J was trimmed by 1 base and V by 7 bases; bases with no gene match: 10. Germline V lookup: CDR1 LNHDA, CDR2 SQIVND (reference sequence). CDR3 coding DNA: TGTGCCAGTACCCTGGGGGGAGCGGGAGGCACAGATACGCAGTATTTT. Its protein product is CASTLGGAGGTDTQYF.

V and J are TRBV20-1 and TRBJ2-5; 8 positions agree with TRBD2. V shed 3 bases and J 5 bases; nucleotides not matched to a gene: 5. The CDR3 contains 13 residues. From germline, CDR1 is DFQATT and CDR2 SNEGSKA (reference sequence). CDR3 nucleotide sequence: TGCAGTGCTAGCCGGGAGGGGTGGGAGACCCAGTACTTC. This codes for CSASREGWETQYF.

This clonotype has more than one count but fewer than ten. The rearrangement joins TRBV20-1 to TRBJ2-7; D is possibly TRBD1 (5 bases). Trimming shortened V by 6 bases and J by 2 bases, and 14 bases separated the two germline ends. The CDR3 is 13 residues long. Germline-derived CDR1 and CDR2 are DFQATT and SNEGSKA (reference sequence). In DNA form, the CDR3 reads TGCAGTGCCCCCGGACAAAGGACCTACGAGCAGTACTTC. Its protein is CSAPGQRTYEQYF.

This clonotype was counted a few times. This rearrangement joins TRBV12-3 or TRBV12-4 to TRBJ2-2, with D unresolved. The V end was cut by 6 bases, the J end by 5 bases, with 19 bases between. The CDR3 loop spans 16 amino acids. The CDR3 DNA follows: TGTGCCAGCAGCCCACTAAGGTCCGAATTTACCGGGGAGCTGTTTTTT. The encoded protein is CASSPLRSEFTGELFF.

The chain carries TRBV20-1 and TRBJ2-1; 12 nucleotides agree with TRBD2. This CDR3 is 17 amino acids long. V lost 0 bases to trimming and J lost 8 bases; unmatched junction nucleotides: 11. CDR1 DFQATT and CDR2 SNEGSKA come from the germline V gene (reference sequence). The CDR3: CSARDPASGRASDEQFF. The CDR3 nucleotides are TGCAGTGCTAGAGATCCGGCTAGCGGGAGGGCCAGTGATGAGCAGTTCTTC.

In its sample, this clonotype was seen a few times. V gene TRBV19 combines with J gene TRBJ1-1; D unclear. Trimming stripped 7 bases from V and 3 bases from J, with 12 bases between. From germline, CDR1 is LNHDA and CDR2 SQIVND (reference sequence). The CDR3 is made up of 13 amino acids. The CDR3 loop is CASTGSWDTEAFF. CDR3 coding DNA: TGTGCCAGTACGGGATCTTGGGACACTGAAGCTTTCTTT. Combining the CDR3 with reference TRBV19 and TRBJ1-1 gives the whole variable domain DGGITQSPKYLFRKEGQNVTLSCEQNLNHDAMYWYRQDPGQGLRLIYYSQIVNDFQKGDIAEGYSVSREKKESFPLTVTSAQKNPTAFYLCASTGSWDTEAFFGQGTRLTVV.

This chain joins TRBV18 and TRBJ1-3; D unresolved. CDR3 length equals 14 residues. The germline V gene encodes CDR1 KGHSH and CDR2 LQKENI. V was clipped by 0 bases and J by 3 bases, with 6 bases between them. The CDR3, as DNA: TGTGCCAGCTCACCACCAACATATGGAAACACCATATATTTT. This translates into CASSPPTYGNTIYF.

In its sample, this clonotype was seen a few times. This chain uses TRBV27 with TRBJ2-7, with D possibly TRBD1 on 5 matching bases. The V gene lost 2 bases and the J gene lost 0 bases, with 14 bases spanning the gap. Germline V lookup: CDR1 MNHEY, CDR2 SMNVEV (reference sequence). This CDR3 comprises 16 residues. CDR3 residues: CASSLGQGTSSYEQYF. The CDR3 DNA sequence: TGTGCCAGCAGTTTAGGTCAGGGCACCTCCTCCTACGAGCAGTACTTC.

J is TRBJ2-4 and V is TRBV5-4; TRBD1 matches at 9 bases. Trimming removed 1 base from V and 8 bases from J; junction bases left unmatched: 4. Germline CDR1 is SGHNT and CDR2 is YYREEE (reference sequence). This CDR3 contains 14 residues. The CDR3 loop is CASSLTGGGDIQYF. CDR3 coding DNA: TGTGCCAGCAGCTTGACAGGGGGCGGTGACATTCAGTACTTC.

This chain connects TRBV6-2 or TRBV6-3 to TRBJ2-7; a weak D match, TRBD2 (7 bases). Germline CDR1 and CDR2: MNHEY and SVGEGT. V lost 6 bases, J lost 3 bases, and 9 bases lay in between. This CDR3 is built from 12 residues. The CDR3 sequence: CASRGGHYEQYF. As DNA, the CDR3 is TGTGCCAGCAGGGGGGGGCACTACGAGCAGTACTTC.

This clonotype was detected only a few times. CDR3 nucleotide sequence: TGCGCCAGCAGCTTGAGCCCGGGAGGAGAGACCCAGTACTTC. Encoded protein: CASSLSPGGETQYF. The chain is built from TRBV5-1 and TRBJ2-5; TRBD2 matches at 7 bases. Germline loops: CDR1 SGHRS, CDR2 YFSETQ. The CDR3 runs 14 residues. With V trimmed by 1 base and J by 4 bases, 4 bases remained unmatched.

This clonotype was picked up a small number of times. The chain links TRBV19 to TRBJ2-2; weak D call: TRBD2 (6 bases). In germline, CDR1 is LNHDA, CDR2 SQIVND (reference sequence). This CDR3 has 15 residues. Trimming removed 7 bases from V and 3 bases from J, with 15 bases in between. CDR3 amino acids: CASTARASDTGELFF. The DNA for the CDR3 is TGTGCCAGTACTGCCCGAGCTAGCGACACCGGGGAGCTGTTTTTT.

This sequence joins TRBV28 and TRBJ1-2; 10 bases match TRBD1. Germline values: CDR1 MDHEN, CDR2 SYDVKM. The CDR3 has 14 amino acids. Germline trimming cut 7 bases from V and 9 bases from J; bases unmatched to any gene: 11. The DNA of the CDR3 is TGTGCCAGCACCACAGACAGGGGGCTAATAAGCTACACCTTC. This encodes CASTTDRGLISYTF.

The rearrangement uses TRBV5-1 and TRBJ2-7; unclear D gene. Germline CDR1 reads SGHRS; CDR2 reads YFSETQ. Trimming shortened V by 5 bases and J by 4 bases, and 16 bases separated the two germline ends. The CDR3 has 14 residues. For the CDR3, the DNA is TGCGCCAGCAGTCTAGGGTCGTATCCGTACGAGCAGTACTTC. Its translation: CASSLGSYPYEQYF.

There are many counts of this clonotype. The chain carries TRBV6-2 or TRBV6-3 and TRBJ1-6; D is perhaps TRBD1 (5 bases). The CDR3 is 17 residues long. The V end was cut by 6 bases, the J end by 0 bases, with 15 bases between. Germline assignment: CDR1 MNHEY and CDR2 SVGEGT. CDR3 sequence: CASRRDPASSYNSPLHF. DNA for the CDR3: TGTGCCAGCAGACGGGACCCCGCGAGCTCCTATAATTCACCCCTCCACTTT.

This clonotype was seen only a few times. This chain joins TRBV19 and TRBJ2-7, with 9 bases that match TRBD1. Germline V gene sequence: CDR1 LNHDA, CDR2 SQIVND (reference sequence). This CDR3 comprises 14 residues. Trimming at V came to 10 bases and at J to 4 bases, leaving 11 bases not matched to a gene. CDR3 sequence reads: CATATGTGLYEQYF. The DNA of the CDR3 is TGTGCCACTGCCACCGGGACAGGGCTGTACGAGCAGTACTTC.

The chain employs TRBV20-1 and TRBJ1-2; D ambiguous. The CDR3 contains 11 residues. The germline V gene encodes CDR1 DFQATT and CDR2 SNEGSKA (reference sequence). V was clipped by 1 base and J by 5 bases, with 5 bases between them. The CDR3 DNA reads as TGCAGTGCTAGAGTCCAGTATGGCTACACCTTC. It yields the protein CSARVQYGYTF.